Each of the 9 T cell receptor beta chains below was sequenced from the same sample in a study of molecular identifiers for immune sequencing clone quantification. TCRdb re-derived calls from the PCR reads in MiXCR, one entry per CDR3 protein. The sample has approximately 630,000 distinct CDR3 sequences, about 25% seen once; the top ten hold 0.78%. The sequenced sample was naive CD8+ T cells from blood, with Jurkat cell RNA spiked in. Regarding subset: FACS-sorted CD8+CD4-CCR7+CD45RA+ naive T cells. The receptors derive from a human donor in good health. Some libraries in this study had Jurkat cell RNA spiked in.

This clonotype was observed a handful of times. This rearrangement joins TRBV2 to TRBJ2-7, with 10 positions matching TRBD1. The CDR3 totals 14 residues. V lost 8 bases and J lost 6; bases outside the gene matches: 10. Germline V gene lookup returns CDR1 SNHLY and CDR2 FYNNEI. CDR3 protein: CASFPGQGYSEQYF. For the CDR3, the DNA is TGTGCCAGCTTTCCGGGACAGGGGTATTCCGAGCAGTACTTC.

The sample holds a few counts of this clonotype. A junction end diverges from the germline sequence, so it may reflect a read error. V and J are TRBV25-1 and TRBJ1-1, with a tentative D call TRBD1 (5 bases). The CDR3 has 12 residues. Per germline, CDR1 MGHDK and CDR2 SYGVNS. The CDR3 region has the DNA TGTGCCAGCAGTGAGGGAACAGGTTGGGCTTCCTTT. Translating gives CASSEGTGWASF.

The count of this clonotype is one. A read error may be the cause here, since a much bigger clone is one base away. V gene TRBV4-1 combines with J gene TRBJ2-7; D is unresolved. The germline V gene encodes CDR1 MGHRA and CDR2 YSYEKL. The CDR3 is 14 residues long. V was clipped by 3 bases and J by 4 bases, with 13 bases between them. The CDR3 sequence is CASSQSLGVYEQYF. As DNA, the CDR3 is TGCGCCAGCAGCCAGTCTCTTGGAGTTTACGAGCAGTACTTC.

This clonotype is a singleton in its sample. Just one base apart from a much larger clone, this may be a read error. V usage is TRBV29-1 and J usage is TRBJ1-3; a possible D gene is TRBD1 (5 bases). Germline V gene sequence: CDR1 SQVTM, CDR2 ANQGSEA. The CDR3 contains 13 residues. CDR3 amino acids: CSVLETDRNAIYF. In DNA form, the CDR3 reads TGCAGCGTTTTAGAGACAGACCGAAACGCCATATATTTT.

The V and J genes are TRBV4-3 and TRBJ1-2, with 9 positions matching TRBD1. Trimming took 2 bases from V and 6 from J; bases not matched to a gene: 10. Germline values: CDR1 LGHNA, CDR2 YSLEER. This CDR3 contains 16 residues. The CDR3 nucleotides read TGCGCCAGCAGCCAACAACTGGGACAGGGAGTTAATGGCTACACCTTC. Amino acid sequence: CASSQQLGQGVNGYTF.

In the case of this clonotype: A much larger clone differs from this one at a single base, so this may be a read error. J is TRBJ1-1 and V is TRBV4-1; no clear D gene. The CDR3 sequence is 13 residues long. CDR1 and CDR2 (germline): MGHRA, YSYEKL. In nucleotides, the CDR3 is TGCGCCAGCAGCCAAGATCCCCAGTCTGAAGCTCTCTTT. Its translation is CASSQDPQSEALF.

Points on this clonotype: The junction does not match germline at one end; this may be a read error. The CDR3 DNA follows: TGCGCCGGCAGCCAAGACAGGGGGAACTCCTACGAGCAGTACTTC. Protein: CAGSQDRGNSYEQYF. The chain couples TRBV4-1 to TRBJ2-7, with 9 bases identical to TRBD1. There are 15 residues in the CDR3. In germline, CDR1 is MGHRA, CDR2 YSYEKL.

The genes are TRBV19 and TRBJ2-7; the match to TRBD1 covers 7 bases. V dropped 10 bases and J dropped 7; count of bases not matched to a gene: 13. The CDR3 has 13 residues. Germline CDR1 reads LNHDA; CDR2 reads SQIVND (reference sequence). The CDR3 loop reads CATQGQTAGEQYF. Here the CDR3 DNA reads TGTGCCACCCAGGGACAGACCGCCGGTGAGCAGTACTTC.

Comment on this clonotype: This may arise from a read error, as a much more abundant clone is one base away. CDR3 nucleotides: TGTGCCAGCAGTGGAGTATTATCCTACAATGAGCAGTTCTTC. Protein product: CASSGVLSYNEQFF. V is TRBV2 and J is TRBJ2-1, with D hard to call. Germline assignment: CDR1 SNHLY and CDR2 FYNNEI. The CDR3 loop spans 14 amino acids. Trimming cost V 4 bases and J 1 base, with 8 bases left between them.